A selection of T cell receptor beta chains follows, all from one sample in a study of T cell responses to AZD1222 COVID-19 vaccine. TCRdb's table, derived via immunoSEQ multiplex PCR, lists solely in-frame clones and lacks some. Of roughly 100,000 clones in the sample, about 90% were seen once. This sample comprised peripheral blood, obtained on day 0 of AZD1222 vaccination. These receptors all stem from an adult in good health. The CDR3 runs from the conserved cysteine through the conserved F or W. The order of the fields is V gene, CDR3 length, clone size, CDR3 protein. Not all rows give a size; the values are once, few, many and, for expanded clones, a class.

v_call: TRBV30
cdr3_length: 13
clone_size: .
cdr3_aa: CAWSSGLAKEAFF

v_call: TRBV5-1
cdr3_length: 13
clone_size: .
cdr3_aa: CASSLGPTDTQYF

v_call: TRBV6-5
cdr3_length: 15
clone_size: .
cdr3_aa: CASRYKGLAPDTQYF

v_call: TRBV10-3
cdr3_length: 12
clone_size: .
cdr3_aa: CAIRDGSYEQYF

v_call: TRBV6-1
cdr3_length: 12
clone_size: .
cdr3_aa: CASSELGRETFF

v_call: TRBV3-1/TRBV3-2
cdr3_length: 14
clone_size: .
cdr3_aa: CASSQVLAGDEQFF

v_call: TRBV7-3
cdr3_length: 18
clone_size: .
cdr3_aa: CASRPGLAGGRYTGELFF

v_call: TRBV18
cdr3_length: 13
clone_size: .
cdr3_aa: CASSPADTYEAFF

v_call: TRBV5-4
cdr3_length: 17
clone_size: .
cdr3_aa: CASSLVYTSGRRETQYF

v_call: TRBV19
cdr3_length: 12
clone_size: once
cdr3_aa: CASSISNYGYTF

v_call: TRBV10-2
cdr3_length: 13
clone_size: .
cdr3_aa: CASSEGVNTEAFF

v_call: TRBV20-1
cdr3_length: 11
clone_size: .
cdr3_aa: CSARPNNEQFF

v_call: TRBV10-2
cdr3_length: 16
clone_size: .
cdr3_aa: CASSALQGFRGQPQHF

v_call: TRBV7-9
cdr3_length: 18
clone_size: .
cdr3_aa: CASSPRGSGIPDANEQFF

v_call: TRBV7-9
cdr3_length: 11
clone_size: .
cdr3_aa: CASSPGTEQYF

v_call: TRBV6-4
cdr3_length: 16
clone_size: many
cdr3_aa: CASSDQGTGTTGELFF